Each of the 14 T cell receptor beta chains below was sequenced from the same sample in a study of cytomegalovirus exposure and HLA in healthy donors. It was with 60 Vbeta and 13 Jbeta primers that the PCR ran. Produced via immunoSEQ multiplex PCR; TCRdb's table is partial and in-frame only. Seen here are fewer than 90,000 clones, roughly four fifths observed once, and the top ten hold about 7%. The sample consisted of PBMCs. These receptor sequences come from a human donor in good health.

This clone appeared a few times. CDR3 region: CASSTQYQETQYF. The CDR3 nucleotides are TGTGCCAGTTCAACCCAGTACCAAGAGACCCAGTACTTC. This chain uses TRBV2 with TRBJ2-5; no clear D. V was cut by 9 bases and J by 0 bases, with 11 bases left in between. This CDR3 is 13 amino acids long. The germline V gene has CDR1 SNHLY and CDR2 FYNNEI.

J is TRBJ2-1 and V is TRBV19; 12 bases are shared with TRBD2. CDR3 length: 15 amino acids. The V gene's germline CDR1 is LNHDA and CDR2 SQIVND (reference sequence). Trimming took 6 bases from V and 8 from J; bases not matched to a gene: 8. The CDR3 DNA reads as TGTGCCAGTAGCCCGACTAGCGGGGGAGGAGATGAGCAGTTCTTC. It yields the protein CASSPTSGGGDEQFF.

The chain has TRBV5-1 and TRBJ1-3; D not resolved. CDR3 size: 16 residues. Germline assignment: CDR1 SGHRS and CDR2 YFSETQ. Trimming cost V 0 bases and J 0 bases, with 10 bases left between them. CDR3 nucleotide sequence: TGCGCCAGCAGCTTGGGGGAGGTCCACTCTGGAAACACCATATATTTT. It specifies CASSLGEVHSGNTIYF.

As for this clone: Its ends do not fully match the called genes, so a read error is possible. The chain's CDR3 is CASSFGFEQVGVSYPF. The CDR3 bases are TGCGCCAGCAGCTTTGGTTTTGAACAGGTTGGGGTGAGCTACCCCTTC. The chain employs TRBV5-1 and TRBJ1-2, with D perhaps matching TRBD1 (5 bases). Germline-derived CDR1 and CDR2 are SGHRS and YFSETQ. The CDR3 loop spans 16 amino acids.

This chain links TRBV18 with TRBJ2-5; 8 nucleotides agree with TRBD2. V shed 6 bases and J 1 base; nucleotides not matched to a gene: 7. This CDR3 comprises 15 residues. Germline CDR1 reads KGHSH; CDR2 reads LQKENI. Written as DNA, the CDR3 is TGTGCCAGCTCTCCCGACGGACTAGCCCAAGAGACCCAGTACTTC. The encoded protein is CASSPDGLAQETQYF. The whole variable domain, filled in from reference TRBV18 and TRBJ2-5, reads NAGVMQNPRHLVRRRGQEARLRCSPMKGHSHVYWYRQLPEEGLKFMVYLQKENIIDESGMPKERFSAEFPKEGPSILRIQQVVRGDSAAYFCASSPDGLAQETQYFGPGTRLLVL.

Here the CDR3 reads CASSVLAGSQETQYF. CDR3 nucleotides: TGTGCCAGCAGTGTTCTCGCAGGCTCCCAAGAGACCCAGTACTTC. The V and J genes are TRBV6-4 and TRBJ2-5; unclear D gene. The length of the CDR3 is 15 residues. CDR1 is MRHNA, CDR2 SNTAGT, per germline. The V gene lost 4 bases and the J gene lost 1 base, with 13 bases spanning the gap.

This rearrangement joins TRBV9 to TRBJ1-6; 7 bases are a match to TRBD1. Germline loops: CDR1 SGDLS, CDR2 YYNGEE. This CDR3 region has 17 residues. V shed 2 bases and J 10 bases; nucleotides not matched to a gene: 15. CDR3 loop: CASSVGDRELTWSPLHF. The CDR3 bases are TGTGCCAGCAGCGTCGGAGACAGGGAATTGACGTGGTCACCCCTCCACTTT.

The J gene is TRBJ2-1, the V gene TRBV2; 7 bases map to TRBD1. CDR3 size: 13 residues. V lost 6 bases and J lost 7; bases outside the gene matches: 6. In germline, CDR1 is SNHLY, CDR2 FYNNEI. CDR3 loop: CASSRQGMNEQFF. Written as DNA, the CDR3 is TGTGCCAGCAGCCGACAGGGAATGAATGAGCAGTTCTTC.

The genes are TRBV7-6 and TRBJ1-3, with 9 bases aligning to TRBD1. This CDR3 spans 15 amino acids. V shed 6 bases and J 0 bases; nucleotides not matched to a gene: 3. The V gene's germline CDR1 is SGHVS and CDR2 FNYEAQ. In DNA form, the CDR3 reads TGTGCCAGCAGTAACAGGGGGCACTCTGGAAACACCATATATTTT. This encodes CASSNRGHSGNTIYF.

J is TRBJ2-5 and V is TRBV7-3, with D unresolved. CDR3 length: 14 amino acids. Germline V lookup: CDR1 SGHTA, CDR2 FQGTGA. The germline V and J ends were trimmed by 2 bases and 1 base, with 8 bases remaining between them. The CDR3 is CASSLGHSQETQYF. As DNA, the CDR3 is TGTGCCAGCAGCTTAGGCCACAGCCAAGAGACCCAGTACTTC.

The CDR3 region is CASSHSRDRVNSPLHF. CDR3 DNA: TGTGCCAGCAGCCATAGCCGGGACAGGGTTAATTCACCCCTCCACTTT. The rearrangement links TRBV14 to TRBJ1-6, with 9 bases lining up with TRBD1. Germline-derived CDR1 and CDR2 are SGHDN and FVKESK. J lost 6 bases, V lost 3 bases, and 6 bases had no gene match. This CDR3 is 16 amino acids long.

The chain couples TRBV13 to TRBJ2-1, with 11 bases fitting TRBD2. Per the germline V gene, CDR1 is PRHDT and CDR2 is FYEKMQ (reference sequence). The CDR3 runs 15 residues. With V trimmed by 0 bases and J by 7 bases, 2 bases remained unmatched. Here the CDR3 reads CASSLGRTSGNEQFF. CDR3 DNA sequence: TGTGCCAGCAGCTTAGGCCGGACTAGCGGGAATGAGCAGTTCTTC.

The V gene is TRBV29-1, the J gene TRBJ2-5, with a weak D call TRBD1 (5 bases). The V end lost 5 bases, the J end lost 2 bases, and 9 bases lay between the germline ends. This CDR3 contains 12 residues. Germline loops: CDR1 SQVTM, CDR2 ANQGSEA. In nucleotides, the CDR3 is TGCAGCGTTACAGGATCTCAAGAGACCCAGTACTTC. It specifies CSVTGSQETQYF.

The CDR3 is CASSLSGGRMNTEAFF. CDR3 nucleotide sequence: TGTGCCAGCAGTTTATCAGGGGGCCGCATGAACACTGAAGCTTTCTTT. The chain has TRBV27 and TRBJ1-1, with 7 bases fitting TRBD1. The CDR3 consists of 16 residues. Germline V gene lookup returns CDR1 MNHEY and CDR2 SMNVEV (reference sequence). Trimming at V came to 0 bases and at J to 0 bases, leaving 4 bases not matched to a gene.